This is a list of T cell receptor beta chains from one sample in a study of blood T cell repertoires in COVID-19. The repertoire was sequenced with immunoSEQ multiplex PCR; TCRdb's copy has only in-frame clones and lacks some. Of 89,000 or so clones listed, 85% are singletons. The source material was peripheral blood. The origin of the receptors is a man older than 75 with acute or convalescent COVID-19. Each CDR3 is given with its conserved first and last residue.

CDR3 length	V gene	CDR3 protein
15	TRBV28	CASRTRTGFHYEQYF
16	TRBV6-2/TRBV6-3	CASSPPRQGRYQPQHF
13	TRBV30	CAWIDGINSPLHF
16	TRBV15	CATSRDGLGSNYGYTF
16	TRBV3-1/TRBV3-2	CASSQGTSGSPGELFF
16	TRBV7-2	CASSLRASGSYNEQFF
16	TRBV9	CASSVLAGETPGELFF
16	TRBV27	CASSREQKTSGNTIYF
12	TRBV30	CAWSSGRLGYTF
13	TRBV6-5	CASIGADNQPQHF
16	TRBV3-1/TRBV3-2	CASNPTSGRAVETQYF
14	TRBV19	CASSLEGAPSGYTF
14	TRBV28	CASSFKRGSYEQYF
13	TRBV12-3/TRBV12-4	CASAGGSTGELFF
11	TRBV19	CASSISRGAFF
12	TRBV6-5	CASSTTTYEQYF
15	TRBV28	CASSLAGGVHETQYF
14	TRBV27	CASSFRQGRTEAFF
16	TRBV18	CASSPLRREGTGELFF
16	TRBV5-4	CASSLGPAGGNSPLHF
14	TRBV7-2	CASQLAGITGELFF
16	TRBV2	CASSVGGVTSTDTQYF
16	TRBV29-1	CSVEDPNRGLGNEQFF
13	TRBV6-5	CASSPTGVYGYTF
13	TRBV29-1	CSVADRAGQPQHF
15	TRBV9	CASSVGAGGTYEQYF
16	TRBV19	CASSIIGTRIYNEQFF
14	TRBV7-2	CASSLDTLGSPLHF
14	TRBV6-6	CASSQRQGDQPQHF
13	TRBV13	CASSPLRSDTQYF
12	TRBV10-2	CASSNRGDTQYF
15	TRBV30	CACLTPDRGSYEQYF
15	TRBV7-9	CASSSVGQGAPEQYF
15	TRBV19	CASSIETGGPNEQFF
15	TRBV6-4	CASSDQGLARGEQFF
13	TRBV14	CASSQFVTGELFF